This T cell receptor (beta chain) was sequenced during a study of blood T cell repertoires in COVID-19. The CDR3 contains 15 residues. V was clipped by 3 bases and J by 1 base, with 8 bases between them. In germline, CDR1 is SGHRS, CDR2 YFSETQ. In the original analysis: Counts of nucleated cells, estimated from reference gene primer amplification, were obtained. Sequencing used immunoSEQ multiplex PCR; TCRdb keeps in-frame clones, though not all of them. For V, J and clone size, that table is used; D and trimming come from the DNA. In the table there are 150,000 or so clones, around 88% of which are singletons.

Sequencing was done on a sample of peripheral blood. This chain links TRBV5-1 with TRBJ2-6; D unclear. The receptor comes from a man in his fifties with acute or convalescent COVID-19. The CDR3 protein is CASSSSVSGANVLTF. Here the CDR3 DNA reads TGCGCCAGCAGCTCCTCTGTGTCTGGGGCCAACGTCCTGACTTTC. Complete variable domain (other parts from reference TRBV5-1 and TRBJ2-6): KAGVTQTPRYLIKTRGQQVTLSCSPISGHRSVSWYQQTPGQGLQFLFEYFSETQRNKGNFPGRFSGRQFSNSRSEMNVSTLELGDSALYLCASSSSVSGANVLTFGAGSRLTVL.